This T cell receptor (beta chain) was found in a study of T cell responses to AZD1222 COVID-19 vaccine. Overall study findings and caveats: The sample set comprised mostly white British donors with more females, and clonal diversity was possibly underestimated.

Notes on this clone: Its antigen remains unknown.

Here immunoSEQ multiplex PCR was the method, and the copy in TCRdb shows in-frame clones only, minus some. The sample carries about 120,000 clones, around 86% recorded once. V gave up 5 bases and J gave up 7 bases; unmatched junction bases: 4. Per the germline V gene, CDR1 is MNHEY and CDR2 is SMNVEV (reference sequence). This CDR3 has 12 residues. The rearrangement uses TRBV27 and TRBJ1-1; 7 nucleotides align to TRBD1. Sequencing used peripheral blood, obtained on day 0 of AZD1222 vaccination. The clonotype originates from an adult in good health. The CDR3 here is CASSDRAGEAFF. CDR3 DNA: TGTGCCAGCAGTGACAGGGCTGGTGAAGCTTTCTTT.